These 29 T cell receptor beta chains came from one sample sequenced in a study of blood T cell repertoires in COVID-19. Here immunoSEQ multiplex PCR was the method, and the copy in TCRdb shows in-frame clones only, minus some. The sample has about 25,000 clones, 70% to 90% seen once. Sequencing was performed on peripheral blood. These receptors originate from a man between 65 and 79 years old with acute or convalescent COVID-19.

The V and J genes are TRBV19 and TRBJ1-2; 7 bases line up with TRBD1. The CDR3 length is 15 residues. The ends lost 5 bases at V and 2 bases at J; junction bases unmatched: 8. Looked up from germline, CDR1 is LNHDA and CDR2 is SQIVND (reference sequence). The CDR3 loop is CASSSGQGGNYGYTF. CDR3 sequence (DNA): TGTGCCAGTAGTTCCGGCCAGGGGGGAAACTATGGCTACACCTTC.

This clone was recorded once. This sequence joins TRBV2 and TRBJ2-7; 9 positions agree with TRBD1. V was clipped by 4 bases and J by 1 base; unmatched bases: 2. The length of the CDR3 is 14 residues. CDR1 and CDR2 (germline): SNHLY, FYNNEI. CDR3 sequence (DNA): TGTGCCAGCAGTGTAGGGACAGGGTCCTACGAGCAGTACTTC. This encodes CASSVGTGSYEQYF.

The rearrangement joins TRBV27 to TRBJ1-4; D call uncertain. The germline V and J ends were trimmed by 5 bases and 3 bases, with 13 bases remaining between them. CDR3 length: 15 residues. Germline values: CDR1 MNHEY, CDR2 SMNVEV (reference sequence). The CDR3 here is CASSLIRSSNEKLFF. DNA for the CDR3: TGTGCCAGCAGTCTCATCCGGAGTTCTAATGAAAAACTGTTTTTT.

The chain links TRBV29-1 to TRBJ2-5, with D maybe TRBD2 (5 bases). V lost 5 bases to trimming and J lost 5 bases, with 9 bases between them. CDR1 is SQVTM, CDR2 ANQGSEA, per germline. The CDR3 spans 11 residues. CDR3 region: CSVRGPETQYF. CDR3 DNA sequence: TGCAGCGTTCGAGGGCCCGAGACCCAGTACTTC. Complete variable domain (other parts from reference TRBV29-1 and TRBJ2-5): SAVISQKPSRDICQRGTSLTIQCQVDSQVTMMFWYRQQPGQSLTLIATANQGSEATYESGFVIDKFPISRPNLTFSTLTVSNMSPEDSSIYLCSVRGPETQYFGPGTRLLVL.

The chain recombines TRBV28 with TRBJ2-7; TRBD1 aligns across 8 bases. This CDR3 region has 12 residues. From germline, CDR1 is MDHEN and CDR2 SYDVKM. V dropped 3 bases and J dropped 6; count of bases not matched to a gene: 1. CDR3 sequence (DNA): TGTGCCAGCAGTTTCGACAGGGGCGAGCAGTACTTC. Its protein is CASSFDRGEQYF.

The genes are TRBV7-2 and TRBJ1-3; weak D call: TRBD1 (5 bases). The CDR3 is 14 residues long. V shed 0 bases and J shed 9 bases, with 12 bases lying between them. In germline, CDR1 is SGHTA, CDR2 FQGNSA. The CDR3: CASSLASDQGTIYF. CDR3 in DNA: TGTGCCAGCAGCTTAGCCAGTGACCAGGGCACCATATATTTT.

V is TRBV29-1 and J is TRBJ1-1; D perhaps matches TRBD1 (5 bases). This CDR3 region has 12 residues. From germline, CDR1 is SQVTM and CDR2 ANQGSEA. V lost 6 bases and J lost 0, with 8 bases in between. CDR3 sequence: CSVQVMNTEAFF. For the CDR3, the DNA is TGCAGCGTACAGGTCATGAACACTGAAGCTTTCTTT.

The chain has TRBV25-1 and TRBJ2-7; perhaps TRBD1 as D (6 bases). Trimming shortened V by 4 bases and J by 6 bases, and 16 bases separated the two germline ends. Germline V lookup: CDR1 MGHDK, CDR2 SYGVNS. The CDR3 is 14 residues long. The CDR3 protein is CASSVGTYPGEQYF. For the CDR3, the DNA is TGTGCCAGCAGTGTGGGGACATACCCTGGCGAGCAGTACTTC.

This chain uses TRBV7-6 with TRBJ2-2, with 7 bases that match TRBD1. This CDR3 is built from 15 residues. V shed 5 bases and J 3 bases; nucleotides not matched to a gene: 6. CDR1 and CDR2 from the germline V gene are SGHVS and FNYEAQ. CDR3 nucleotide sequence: TGTGCCAGCAGCCTAGGGACAGACTACACCGGGGAGCTGTTTTTT. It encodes CASSLGTDYTGELFF.

CDR3 in amino acids: CASSSGAGEDSPLHF. In nucleotides, the CDR3 is TGTGCCAGCTCCAGCGGGGCAGGGGAGGATTCACCCCTCCACTTT. The genes are TRBV18 and TRBJ1-6, with D perhaps TRBD1 (6 bases). Trimming cost V 6 bases and J 8 bases, with 17 bases left between them. Germline V gene data show CDR1 as KGHSH and CDR2 as LQKENI. The CDR3 totals 15 residues.

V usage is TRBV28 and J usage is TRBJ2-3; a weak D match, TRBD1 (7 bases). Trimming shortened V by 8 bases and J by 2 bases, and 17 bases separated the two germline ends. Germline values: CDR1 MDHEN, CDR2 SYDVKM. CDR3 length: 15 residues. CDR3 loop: CASGGTVPYTDTQYF. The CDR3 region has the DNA TGTGCCAGCGGAGGGACAGTTCCATACACAGATACGCAGTATTTT.

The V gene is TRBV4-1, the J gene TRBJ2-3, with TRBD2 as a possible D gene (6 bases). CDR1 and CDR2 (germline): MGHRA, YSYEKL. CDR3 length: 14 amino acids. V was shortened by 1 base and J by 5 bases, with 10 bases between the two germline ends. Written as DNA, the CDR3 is TGCGCCAGCAGCCAAGTAATGGGAGGAGATACGCAGTATTTT. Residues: CASSQVMGGDTQYF.

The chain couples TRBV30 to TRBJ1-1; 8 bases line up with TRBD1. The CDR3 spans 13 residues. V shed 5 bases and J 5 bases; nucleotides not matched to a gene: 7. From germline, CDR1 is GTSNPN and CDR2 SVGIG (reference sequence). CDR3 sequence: CAWAGQGRTEAFF. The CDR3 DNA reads TGTGCCTGGGCCGGACAGGGAAGGACTGAAGCTTTCTTT.

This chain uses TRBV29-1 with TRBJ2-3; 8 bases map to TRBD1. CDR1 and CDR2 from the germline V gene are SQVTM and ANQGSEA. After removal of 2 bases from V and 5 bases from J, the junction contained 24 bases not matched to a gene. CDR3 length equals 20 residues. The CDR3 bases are TGCAGCGTTGAACCTAGGAGGACAGGGTCTGGGTGGGAGGTGGGAGATACGCAGTATTTT. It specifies CSVEPRRTGSGWEVGDTQYF.

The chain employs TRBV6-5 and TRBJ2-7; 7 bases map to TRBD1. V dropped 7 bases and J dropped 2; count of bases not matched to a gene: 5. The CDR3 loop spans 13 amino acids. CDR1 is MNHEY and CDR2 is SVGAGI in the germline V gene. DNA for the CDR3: TGTGCCAGCATGCGACAGGGCCCCTACGAGCAGTACTTC. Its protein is CASMRQGPYEQYF.

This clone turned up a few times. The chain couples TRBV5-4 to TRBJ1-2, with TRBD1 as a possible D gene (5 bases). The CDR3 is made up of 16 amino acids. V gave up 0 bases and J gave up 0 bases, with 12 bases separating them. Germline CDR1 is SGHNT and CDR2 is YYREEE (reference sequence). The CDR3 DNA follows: TGTGCCAGCAGCTTGGCGTGGGGCAGACCTAACTATGGCTACACCTTC. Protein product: CASSLAWGRPNYGYTF. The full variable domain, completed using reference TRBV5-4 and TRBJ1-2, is ETGVTQSPTHLIKTRGQQVTLRCSSQSGHNTVSWYQQALGQGPQFIFQYYREEENGRGNFPPRFSGLQFPNYSSELNVNALELDDSALYLCASSLAWGRPNYGYTFGSGTRLTVV.

In DNA, the CDR3 is TGTGCCAGCAGCTTACCCGGGACAGGGGGCAATCAGCCCCAGCATTTT. Its protein is CASSLPGTGGNQPQHF. This chain links TRBV7-8 with TRBJ1-5, with 10 bases fitting TRBD1. This CDR3 has 16 residues. The germline V gene has CDR1 SGHVS and CDR2 FQNEAQ. V gave up 2 bases and J gave up 2 bases; unmatched junction bases: 3.

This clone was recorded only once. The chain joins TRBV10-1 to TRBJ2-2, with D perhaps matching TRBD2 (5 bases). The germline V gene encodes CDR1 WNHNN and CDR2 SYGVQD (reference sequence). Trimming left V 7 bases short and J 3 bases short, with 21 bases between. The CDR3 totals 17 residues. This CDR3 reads CASIQEAGQNYTGELFF. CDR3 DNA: TGCGCCAGCATCCAGGAGGCCGGCCAGAATTACACCGGGGAGCTGTTTTTT.

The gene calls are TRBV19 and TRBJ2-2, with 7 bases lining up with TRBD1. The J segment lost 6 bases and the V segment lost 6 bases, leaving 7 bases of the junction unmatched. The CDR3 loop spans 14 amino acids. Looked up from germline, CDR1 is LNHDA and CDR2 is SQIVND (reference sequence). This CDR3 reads CASRVRGTPGELFF. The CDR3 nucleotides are TGTGCCAGTAGAGTCAGGGGGACCCCCGGGGAGCTGTTTTTT. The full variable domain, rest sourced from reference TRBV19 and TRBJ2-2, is DGGITQSPKYLFRKEGQNVTLSCEQNLNHDAMYWYRQDPGQGLRLIYYSQIVNDFQKGDIAEGYSVSREKKESFPLTVTSAQKNPTAFYLCASRVRGTPGELFFGEGSRLTVL.

DNA for the CDR3: TGTGCCAGCGAAAAAAGGACAGGGTACGAGCAGTACTTC. Translation: CASEKRTGYEQYF. The chain carries TRBV6-5 and TRBJ2-7, with 8 positions matching TRBD1. V lost 8 bases, J lost 4 bases, and 7 bases stayed unmatched. The length of the CDR3 is 13 residues. Germline loops: CDR1 MNHEY, CDR2 SVGAGI.

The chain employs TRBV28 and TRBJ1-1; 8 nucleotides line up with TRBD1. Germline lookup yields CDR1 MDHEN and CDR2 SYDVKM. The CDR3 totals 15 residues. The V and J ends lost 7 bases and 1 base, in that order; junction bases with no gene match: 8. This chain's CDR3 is CASIGGQGQNTEAFF. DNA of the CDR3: TGTGCCAGCATCGGAGGACAGGGCCAGAACACTGAAGCTTTCTTT.

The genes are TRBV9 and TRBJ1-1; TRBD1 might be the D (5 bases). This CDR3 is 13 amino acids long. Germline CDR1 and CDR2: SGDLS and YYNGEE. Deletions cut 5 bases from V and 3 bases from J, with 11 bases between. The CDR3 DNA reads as TGTGCCAGCAGTCGGGGGGGTCACACTGAAGCTTTCTTT. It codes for CASSRGGHTEAFF.

The CDR3 sequence: CASSPGGGRGNGELFF. CDR3 sequence (DNA): TGTGCCAGCAGCCCTGGGGGCGGGAGGGGGAACGGGGAGCTGTTTTTT. This chain links TRBV11-3 with TRBJ2-2, with 9 bases aligning to TRBD2. CDR1 and CDR2 (germline): SGHNT, YENEEA. The CDR3 runs 16 residues. V lost 5 bases, J lost 7 bases, and 11 bases stayed unmatched.

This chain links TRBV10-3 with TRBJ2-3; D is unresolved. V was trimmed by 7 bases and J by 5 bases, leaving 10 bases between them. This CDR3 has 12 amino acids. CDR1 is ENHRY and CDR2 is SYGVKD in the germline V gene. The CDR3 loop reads CAITGGGDTQYF. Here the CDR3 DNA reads TGTGCCATCACCGGCGGCGGAGATACGCAGTATTTT.

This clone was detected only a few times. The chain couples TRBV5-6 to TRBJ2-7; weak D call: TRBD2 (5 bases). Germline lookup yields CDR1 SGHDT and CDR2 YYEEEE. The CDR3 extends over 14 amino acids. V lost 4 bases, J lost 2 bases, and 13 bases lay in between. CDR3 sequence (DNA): TGTGCCAGCAGCGGACGACTCGGGACCTACGAGCAGTACTTC. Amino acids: CASSGRLGTYEQYF.

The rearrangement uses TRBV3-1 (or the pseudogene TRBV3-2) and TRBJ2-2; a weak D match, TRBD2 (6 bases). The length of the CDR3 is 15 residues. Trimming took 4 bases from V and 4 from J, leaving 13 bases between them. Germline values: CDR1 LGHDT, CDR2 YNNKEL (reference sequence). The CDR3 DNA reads TGTGCCAGCAGCCCCCACGCGGGGCCCACCGGGGAGCTGTTTTTT. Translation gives CASSPHAGPTGELFF.

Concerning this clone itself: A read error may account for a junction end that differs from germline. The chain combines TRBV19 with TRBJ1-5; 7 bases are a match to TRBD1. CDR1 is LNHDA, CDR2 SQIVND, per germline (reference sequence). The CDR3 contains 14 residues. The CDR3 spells CASSLDRVNQPQHF. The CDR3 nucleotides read TGTGCCAGTAGTCTAGACAGGGTCAATCAGCCCCAGCATTTT.

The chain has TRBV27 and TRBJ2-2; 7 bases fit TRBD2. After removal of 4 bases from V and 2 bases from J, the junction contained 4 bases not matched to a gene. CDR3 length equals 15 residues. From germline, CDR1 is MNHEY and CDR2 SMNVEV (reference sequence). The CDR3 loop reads CASSSGTTNTGELFF. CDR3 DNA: TGTGCCAGCAGTTCTGGGACTACTAACACCGGGGAGCTGTTTTTT.

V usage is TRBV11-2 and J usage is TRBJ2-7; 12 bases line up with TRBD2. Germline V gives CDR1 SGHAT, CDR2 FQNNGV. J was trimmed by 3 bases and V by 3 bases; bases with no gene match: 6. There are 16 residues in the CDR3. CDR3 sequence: CASSLLAGGGFYEQYF. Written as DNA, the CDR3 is TGTGCCAGCAGCTTGCTAGCGGGAGGGGGTTTCTACGAGCAGTACTTC.